This record looks at one T cell receptor (beta chain) sequence and its context. The data were taken from a study of blood T cell repertoires in COVID-19. Across the whole study: From T cells, B-cell-depleted T cells, or PBMCs came the material, which was cDNA or gDNA.

Profiled with immunoSEQ multiplex PCR; TCRdb holds only in-frame clones, not every one. This table has 210,000 or so clones, approximately 80% appearing once. Enrolled through a virtual design, the participants were between 18 and 89 years of age and came from 24 US areas. CDR3 length equals 16 residues. Per germline, CDR1 ENHRY and CDR2 SYGVKD. V lost 3 bases to trimming and J lost 5 bases; unmatched junction nucleotides: 9. Material for sequencing was PBMCs or T cells enriched from blood (not recorded which). The gene calls are TRBV10-3 and TRBJ2-3; 9 bases are shared with TRBD2. This clonotype was obtained from a man aged 25-45 years with acute COVID-19. The CDR3 DNA sequence: TGTGCCATCAGTGAAGGGTGGCTAGCGGGGCTAGATACGCAGTATTTT. Translating it yields CAISEGWLAGLDTQYF.